The present T cell receptor beta chain was sequenced within a study of blood T cell repertoires in COVID-19. TCRdb keeps only in-frame clones here, not all; method: immunoSEQ multiplex PCR. Counted here are more than 9,500 clones, 60% to 85% occurring once; the ten biggest clones make up around 5.5%. J was trimmed by 8 bases and V by 1 base; bases with no gene match: 15. The CDR3 covers 17 residues. CDR1 is SGHTA and CDR2 is FQGNSA in the germline V gene. This clone has more than one count but fewer than ten. The material sequenced was peripheral blood. The V gene is TRBV7-2, the J gene TRBJ1-2, with 8 bases that match TRBD1. The receptor was derived from a man aged 55-75 years with COVID-19, enrolled during active disease. The CDR3 sequence: CASSLGARATGADGYTF. CDR3 nucleotides: TGTGCCAGCAGCTTAGGAGCGCGGGCGACAGGGGCAGACGGCTACACCTTC.